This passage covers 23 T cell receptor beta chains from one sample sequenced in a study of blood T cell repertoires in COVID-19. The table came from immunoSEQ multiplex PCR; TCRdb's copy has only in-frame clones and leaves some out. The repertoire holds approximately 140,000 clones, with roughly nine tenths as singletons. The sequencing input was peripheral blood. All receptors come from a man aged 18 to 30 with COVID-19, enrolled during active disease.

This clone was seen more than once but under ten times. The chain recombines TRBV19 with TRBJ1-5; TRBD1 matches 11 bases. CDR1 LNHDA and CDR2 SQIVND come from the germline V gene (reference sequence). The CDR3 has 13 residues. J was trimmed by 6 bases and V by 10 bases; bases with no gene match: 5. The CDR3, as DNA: TGTGCCACCACGGGGACAGGGGGTCAGCCCCAGCATTTT. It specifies CATTGTGGQPQHF.

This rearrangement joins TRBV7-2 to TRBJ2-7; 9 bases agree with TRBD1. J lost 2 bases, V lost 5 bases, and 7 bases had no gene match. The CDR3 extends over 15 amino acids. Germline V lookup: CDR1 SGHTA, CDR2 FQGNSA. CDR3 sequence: CASSPRTGEAYEQYF. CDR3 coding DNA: TGTGCCAGCAGCCCCCGGACAGGGGAGGCCTACGAGCAGTACTTC.

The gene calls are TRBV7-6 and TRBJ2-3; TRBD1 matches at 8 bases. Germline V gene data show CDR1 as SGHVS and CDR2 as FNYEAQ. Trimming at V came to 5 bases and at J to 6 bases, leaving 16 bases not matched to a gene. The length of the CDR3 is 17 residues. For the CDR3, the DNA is TGTGCCAGCAGCATCTCAGGGGGCTACTATGTCTCTGATACGCAGTATTTT. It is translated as CASSISGGYYVSDTQYF.

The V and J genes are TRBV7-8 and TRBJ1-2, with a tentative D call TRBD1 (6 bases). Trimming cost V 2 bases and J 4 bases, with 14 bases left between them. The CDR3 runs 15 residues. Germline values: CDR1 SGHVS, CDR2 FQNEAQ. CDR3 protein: CASSLRFGGPYGYTF. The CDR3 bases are TGTGCCAGCAGCTTAAGGTTCGGGGGGCCCTATGGCTACACCTTC.

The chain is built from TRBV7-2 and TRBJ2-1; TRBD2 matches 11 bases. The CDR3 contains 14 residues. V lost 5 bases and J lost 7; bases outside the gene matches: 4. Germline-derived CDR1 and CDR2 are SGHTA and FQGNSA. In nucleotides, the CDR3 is TGTGCCAGCAGCCCGGGACTAGCGGTGAATGAGCAGTTCTTC. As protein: CASSPGLAVNEQFF.

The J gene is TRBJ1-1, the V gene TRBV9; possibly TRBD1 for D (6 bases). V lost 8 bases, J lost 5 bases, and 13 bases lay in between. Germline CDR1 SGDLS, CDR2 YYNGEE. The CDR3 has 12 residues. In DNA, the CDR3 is TGTGCCAGTAATAGGGGGGGAACTGAAGCTTTCTTT. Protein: CASNRGGTEAFF.

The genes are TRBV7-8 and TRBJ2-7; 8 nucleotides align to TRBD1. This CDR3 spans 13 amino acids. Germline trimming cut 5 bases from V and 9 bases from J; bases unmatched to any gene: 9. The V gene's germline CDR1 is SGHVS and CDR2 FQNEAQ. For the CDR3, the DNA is TGTGCCAGCAGCCCAAGGACAGGGCCCAGGCAGTACTTC. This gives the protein CASSPRTGPRQYF.

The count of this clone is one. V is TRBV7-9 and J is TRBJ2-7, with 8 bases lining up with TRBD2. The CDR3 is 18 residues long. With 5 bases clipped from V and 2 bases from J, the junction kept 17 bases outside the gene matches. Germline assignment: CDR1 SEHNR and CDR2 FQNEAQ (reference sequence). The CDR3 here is CASSQSGGGTSGAYEQYF. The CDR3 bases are TGTGCCAGCAGCCAGTCCGGGGGCGGTACTAGCGGTGCCTACGAGCAGTACTTC.

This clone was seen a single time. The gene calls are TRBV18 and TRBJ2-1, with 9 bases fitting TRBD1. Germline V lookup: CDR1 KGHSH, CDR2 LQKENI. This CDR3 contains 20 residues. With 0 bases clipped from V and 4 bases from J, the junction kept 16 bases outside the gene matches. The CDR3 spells CASSPPWLGTGLFGYNEQFF. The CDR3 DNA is TGTGCCAGCTCACCACCTTGGCTAGGGACAGGGTTGTTTGGGTACAATGAGCAGTTCTTC.

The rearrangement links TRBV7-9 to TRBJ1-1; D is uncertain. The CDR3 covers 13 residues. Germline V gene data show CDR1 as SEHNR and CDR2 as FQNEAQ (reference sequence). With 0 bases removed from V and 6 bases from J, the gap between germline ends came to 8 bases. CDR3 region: CASSLAATSEAFF. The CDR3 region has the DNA TGTGCCAGCAGCTTAGCGGCCACCTCTGAAGCTTTCTTT. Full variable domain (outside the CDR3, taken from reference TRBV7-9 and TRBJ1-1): DTGVSQNPRHKITKRGQNVTFRCDPISEHNRLYWYRQTLGQGPEFLTYFQNEAQLEKSRLLSDRFSAERPKGSFSTLEIQRTEQGDSAMYLCASSLAATSEAFFGQGTRLTVV.

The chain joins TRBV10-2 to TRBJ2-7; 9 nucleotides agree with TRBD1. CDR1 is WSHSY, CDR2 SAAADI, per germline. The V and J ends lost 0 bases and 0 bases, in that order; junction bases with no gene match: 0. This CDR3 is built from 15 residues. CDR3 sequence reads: CASSESTGGSYEQYF. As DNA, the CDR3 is TGCGCCAGCAGTGAGTCGACAGGGGGCTCCTACGAGCAGTACTTC.

DNA for the CDR3: TGCGCCAGCAGCCAAGTGGTAGCAAGCGGGAGAAAAGGTGAGCAGTTCTTC. Its translation is CASSQVVASGRKGEQFF. The V gene is TRBV4-3, the J gene TRBJ2-1; 8 bases map to TRBD2. There are 17 residues in the CDR3. Trimming removed 1 base from V and 9 bases from J; junction bases left unmatched: 14. In germline, CDR1 is LGHNA, CDR2 YSLEER.

In DNA, the CDR3 is TGTGCCAGTAGTTCCAGAACTCTAGGCCGGGAGGACGAGCAGTACTTC. Its protein is CASSSRTLGREDEQYF. The chain has TRBV19 and TRBJ2-7, with 7 bases that match TRBD2. Germline assignment: CDR1 LNHDA and CDR2 SQIVND (reference sequence). The trim removed 5 bases at V and 5 bases at J, leaving 15 bases unmatched. The CDR3 consists of 16 residues. Looking up the rest from reference TRBV19 and TRBJ2-7 gives the full variable domain: DGGITQSPKYLFRKEGQNVTLSCEQNLNHDAMYWYRQDPGQGLRLIYYSQIVNDFQKGDIAEGYSVSREKKESFPLTVTSAQKNPTAFYLCASSSRTLGREDEQYFGPGTRLTVT.

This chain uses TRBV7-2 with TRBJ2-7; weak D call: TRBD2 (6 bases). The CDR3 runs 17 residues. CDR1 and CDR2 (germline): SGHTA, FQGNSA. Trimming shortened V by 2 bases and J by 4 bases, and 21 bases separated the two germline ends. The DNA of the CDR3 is TGTGCCAGCAGCTTAAAGACGGGACTCCTGGACCTTTACGAGCAGTACTTC. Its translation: CASSLKTGLLDLYEQYF.

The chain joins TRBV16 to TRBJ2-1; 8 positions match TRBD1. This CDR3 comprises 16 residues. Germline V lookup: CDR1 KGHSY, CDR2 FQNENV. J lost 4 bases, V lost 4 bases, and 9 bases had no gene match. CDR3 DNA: TGTGCCAGCAGCCCTGACAGGGGCGATAGGTACAATGAGCAGTTCTTC. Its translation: CASSPDRGDRYNEQFF.

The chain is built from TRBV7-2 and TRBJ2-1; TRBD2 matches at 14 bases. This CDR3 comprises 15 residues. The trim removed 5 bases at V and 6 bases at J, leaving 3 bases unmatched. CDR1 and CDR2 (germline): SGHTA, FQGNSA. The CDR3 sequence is CASSPGTSGSNEQFF. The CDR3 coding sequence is TGTGCCAGCAGCCCCGGGACTAGCGGGAGCAATGAGCAGTTCTTC.

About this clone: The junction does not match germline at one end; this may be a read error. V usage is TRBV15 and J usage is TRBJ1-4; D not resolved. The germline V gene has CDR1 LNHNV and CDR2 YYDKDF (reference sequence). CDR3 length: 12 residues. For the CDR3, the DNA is TGTGCCACCAGCAGCGACCCGATCGGACTGCTTTTT. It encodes CATSSDPIGLLF.

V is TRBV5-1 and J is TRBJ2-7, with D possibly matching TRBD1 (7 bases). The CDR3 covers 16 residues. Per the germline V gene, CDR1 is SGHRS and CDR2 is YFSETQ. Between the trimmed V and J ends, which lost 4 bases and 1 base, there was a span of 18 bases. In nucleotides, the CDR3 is TGCGCCAGCAGCGTAGGGGGGACAGCGGGTTCCTACGAGCAGTACTTC. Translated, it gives CASSVGGTAGSYEQYF.

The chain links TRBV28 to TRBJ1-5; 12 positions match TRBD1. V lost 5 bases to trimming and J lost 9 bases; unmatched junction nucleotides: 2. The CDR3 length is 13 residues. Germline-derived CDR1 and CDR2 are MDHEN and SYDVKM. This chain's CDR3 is CASSGTGGRPQHF. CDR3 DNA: TGTGCCAGCAGTGGGACAGGGGGCAGGCCCCAGCATTTT.

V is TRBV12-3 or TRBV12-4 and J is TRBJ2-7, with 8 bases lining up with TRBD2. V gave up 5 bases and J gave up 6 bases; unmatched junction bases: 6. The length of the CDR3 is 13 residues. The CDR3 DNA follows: TGTGCCAGCAGTCCGGGGGGGAGGGCCGAGCAGTACTTC. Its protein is CASSPGGRAEQYF.

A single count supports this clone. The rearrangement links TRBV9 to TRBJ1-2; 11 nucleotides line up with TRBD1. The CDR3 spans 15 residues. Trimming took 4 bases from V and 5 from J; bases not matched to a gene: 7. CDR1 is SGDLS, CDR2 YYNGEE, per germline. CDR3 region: CASSPGTGGFYGYTF. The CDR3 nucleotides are TGTGCCAGCAGCCCGGGGACAGGGGGTTTTTATGGCTACACCTTC. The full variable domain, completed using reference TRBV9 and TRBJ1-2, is DSGVTQTPKHLITATGQRVTLRCSPRSGDLSVYWYQQSLDQGLQFLIQYYNGEERAKGNILERFSAQQFPDLHSELNLSSLELGDSALYFCASSPGTGGFYGYTFGSGTRLTVV.

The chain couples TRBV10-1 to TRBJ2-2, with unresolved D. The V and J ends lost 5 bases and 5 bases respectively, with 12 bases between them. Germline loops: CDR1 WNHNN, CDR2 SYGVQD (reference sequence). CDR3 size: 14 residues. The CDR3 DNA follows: TGCGCCAGCAGTTCCGAGATCGGGACCGGGGAGCTGTTTTTT. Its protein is CASSSEIGTGELFF.

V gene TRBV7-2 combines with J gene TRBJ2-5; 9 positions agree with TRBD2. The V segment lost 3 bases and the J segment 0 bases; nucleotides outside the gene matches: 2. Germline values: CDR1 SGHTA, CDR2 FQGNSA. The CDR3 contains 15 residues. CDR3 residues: CASSFLAGYQETQYF. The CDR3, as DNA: TGTGCCAGCAGCTTCCTAGCGGGGTACCAAGAGACCCAGTACTTC. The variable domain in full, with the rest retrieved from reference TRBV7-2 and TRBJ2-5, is GAGVSQSPSNKVTEKGKDVELRCDPISGHTALYWYRQSLGQGLEFLIYFQGNSAPDKSGLPSDRFSAERTGGSVSTLTIQRTQQEDSAVYLCASSFLAGYQETQYFGPGTRLLVL.